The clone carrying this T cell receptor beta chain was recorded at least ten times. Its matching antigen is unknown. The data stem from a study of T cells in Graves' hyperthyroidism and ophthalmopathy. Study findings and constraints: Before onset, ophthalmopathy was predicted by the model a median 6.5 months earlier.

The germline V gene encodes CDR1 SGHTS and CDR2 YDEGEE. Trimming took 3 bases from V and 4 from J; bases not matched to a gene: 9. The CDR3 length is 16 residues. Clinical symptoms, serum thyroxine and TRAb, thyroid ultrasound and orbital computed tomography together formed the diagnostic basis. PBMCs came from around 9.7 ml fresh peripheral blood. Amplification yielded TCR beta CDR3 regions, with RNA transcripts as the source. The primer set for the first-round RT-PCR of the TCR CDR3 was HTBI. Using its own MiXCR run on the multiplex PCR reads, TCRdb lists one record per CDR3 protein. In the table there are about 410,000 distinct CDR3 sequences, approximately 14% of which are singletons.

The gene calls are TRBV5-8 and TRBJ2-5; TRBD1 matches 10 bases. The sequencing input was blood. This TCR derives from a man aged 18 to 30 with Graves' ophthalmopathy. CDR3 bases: TGTGCCAGCAGCTCCCCGGCGACAGGGGGCCGAGAGACCCAGTACTTC. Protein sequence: CASSSPATGGRETQYF. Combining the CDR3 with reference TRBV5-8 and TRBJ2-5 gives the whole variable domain EAGVTQSPTHLIKTRGQQATLRCSPISGHTSVYWYQQALGLGLQFLLWYDEGEERNRGNFPPRFSGRQFPNYSSELNVNALELEDSALYLCASSSPATGGRETQYFGPGTRLLVL.